This T cell receptor (beta chain) stems from a study of tumor and adjacent non-tumor tissue in lung cancer. Whole-study findings and limits: Higher tumor TCR diversity was associated with shorter survival. Top 100 clones took a larger repertoire share in normal lung.

CDR1 SQVTM and CDR2 ANQGSEA come from the germline V gene. CDR3 size: 16 residues. Three rounds of nested PCR, following a modified ARM-PCR protocol, produced the TCRbeta library. TCRdb passed the multiplex PCR reads through MiXCR, listing each CDR3 protein once. The data hold around 80,000 distinct CDR3 sequences, with about 82% observed a single time. RNA was extracted from bulk tissue without any cell sorting. This non-tumor lung sample came from over 3 cm beyond the tumor edge. Details on this clonotype: Antigen unknown. One end of the junction is discordant with germline, which a read error may explain.

The gene calls are TRBV29-1 and TRBJ2-7; 10 bases are shared with TRBD1. Sequenced input: distant non-tumor lung tissue. This TCR came from a man between 60 and 75 years old with non-small cell lung cancer. In DNA form, the CDR3 reads TGCAGTGTTCAAACCCGGACAGGGGGTGAAGAAGACGTGCAGTACTTT. This encodes CSVQTRTGGEEDVQYF.